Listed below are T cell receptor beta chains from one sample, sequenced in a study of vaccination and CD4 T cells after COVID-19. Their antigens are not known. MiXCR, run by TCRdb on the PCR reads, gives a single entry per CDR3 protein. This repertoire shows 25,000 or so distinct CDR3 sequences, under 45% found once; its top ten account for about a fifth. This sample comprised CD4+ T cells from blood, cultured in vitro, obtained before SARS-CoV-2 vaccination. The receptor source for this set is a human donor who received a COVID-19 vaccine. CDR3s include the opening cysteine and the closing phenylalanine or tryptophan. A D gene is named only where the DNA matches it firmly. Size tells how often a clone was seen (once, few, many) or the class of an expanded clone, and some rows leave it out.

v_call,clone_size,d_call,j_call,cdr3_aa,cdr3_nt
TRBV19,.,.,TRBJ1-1,CASSIALLSNTEAFF,TGTGCCAGTAGTATTGCGTTACTGTCGAACACTGAAGCTTTCTTT
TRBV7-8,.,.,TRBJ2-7,CASSVDSEGEQYF,TGTGCCAGCAGCGTGGACTCGGAGGGGGAGCAGTACTTC
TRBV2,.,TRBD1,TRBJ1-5,CASRAGTGVQPQHF,TGTGCCAGCAGGGCGGGGACAGGGGTACAGCCCCAGCATTTT
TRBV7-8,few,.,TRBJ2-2,CASSLRGAPNTGELFF,TGTGCCAGCAGCCTTCGGGGGGCTCCAAACACCGGGGAGCTGTTTTTT
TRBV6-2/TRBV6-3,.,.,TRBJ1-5,CASSSPRGLSNQPQHF,TGTGCCAGCAGTTCCCCGAGGGGGTTGAGCAATCAGCCCCAGCATTTT
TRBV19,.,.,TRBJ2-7,CASTSRREPYEQYF,TGTGCCAGTACCTCCCGCAGGGAACCCTACGAGCAGTACTTC
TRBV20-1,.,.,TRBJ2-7,CSALGGGFGEQYF,TGCAGTGCCCTGGGGGGCGGGTTCGGCGAGCAGTACTTC
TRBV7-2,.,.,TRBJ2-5,CASSSGLKETQYF,TGTGCCAGCAGCTCGGGACTTAAAGAGACCCAGTACTTC
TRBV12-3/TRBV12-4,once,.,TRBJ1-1,CASSLGTSGTEAFF,TGTGCCAGCAGTTTGGGGACATCCGGCACTGAAGCTTTCTTT
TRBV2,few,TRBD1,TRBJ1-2,CASSQDRFNYGYTF,TGTGCCAGCAGTCAGGACAGGTTTAACTATGGCTACACCTTC
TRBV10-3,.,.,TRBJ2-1,CATLSMGHVSDEQFF,TGTGCCACCCTTTCTATGGGACATGTGTCTGATGAGCAGTTCTTC
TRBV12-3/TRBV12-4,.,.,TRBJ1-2,CASSLIQENYGYTF,TGTGCCAGCAGTTTGATACAGGAAAACTATGGCTACACCTTC
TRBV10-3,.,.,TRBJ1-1,CAISDSVGVTEAFF,TGTGCCATCAGTGACTCTGTAGGGGTCACTGAAGCTTTCTTT
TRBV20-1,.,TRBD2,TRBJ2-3,CSARSGLAGGLSRRDTQYF,TGCAGTGCTAGATCAGGACTAGCGGGGGGGCTGTCTCGGAGAGATACGCAGTATTTT
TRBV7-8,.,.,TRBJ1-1,CASNLALGTEAFF,TGTGCCAGCAACTTAGCGCTGGGCACTGAAGCTTTCTTT
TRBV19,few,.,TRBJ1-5,CASNHDNRLQHF,TGTGCCAGTAACCACGATAACAGGTTACAGCATTTT
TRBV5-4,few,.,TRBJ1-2,CASSSDGYGYTF,TGTGCCAGCAGCTCCGACGGCTATGGCTACACCTTC
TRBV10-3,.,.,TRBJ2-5,CAISERETQYF,TGTGCCATCAGTGAAAGAGAGACCCAGTACTTC
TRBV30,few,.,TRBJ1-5,CAWSVRPGAQPQHF,TGTGCCTGGAGTGTACGGCCAGGGGCGCAGCCCCAGCATTTT
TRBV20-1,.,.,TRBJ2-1,CSARDVTGRNEQFF,TGCAGTGCTAGAGACGTCACAGGGCGCAATGAGCAGTTCTTC
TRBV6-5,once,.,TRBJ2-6,CASSYSFGAQTRLTSGANVLTF,TGTGCCAGCAGTTACTCGTTCGGTGCACAGACTCGATTAACATCTGGGGCCAACGTCCTGACTTTC
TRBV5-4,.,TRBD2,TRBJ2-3,CASSYPRGAQYF,TGTGCCAGCAGCTACCCGCGGGGGGCGCAGTATTTT
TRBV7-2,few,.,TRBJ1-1,CASSLDGGENTEAFF,TGTGCCAGCAGCTTAGACGGCGGGGAGAACACTGAAGCTTTCTTT
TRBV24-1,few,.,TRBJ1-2,CATSDFNYYGYTF,TGTGCCACCAGTGATTTTAACTACTATGGCTACACCTTC
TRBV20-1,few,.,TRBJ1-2,CSAERDPNYGYTF,TGCAGTGCAGAGAGGGACCCGAACTATGGCTACACCTTC
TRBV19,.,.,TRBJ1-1,CASRIQGGDTEAFF,TGTGCCAGTAGGATACAAGGGGGGGACACTGAAGCTTTCTTT
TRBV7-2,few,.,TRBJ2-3,CASSSLRSAGTSTDTQYF,TGTGCCAGCAGCTCGCTTCGATCGGCAGGGACGAGCACAGATACGCAGTATTTT
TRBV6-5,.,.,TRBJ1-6,CASSYSGPSLNSPLHF,TGTGCCAGCAGTTACTCAGGTCCTAGTCTTAATTCACCCCTCCACTTT
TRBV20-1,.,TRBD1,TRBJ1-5,CSAREPVGGGGNQPQHF,TGCAGTGCTAGGGAGCCTGTAGGGGGCGGTGGCAATCAGCCCCAGCATTTT
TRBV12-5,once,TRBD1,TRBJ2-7,CASGLGQAYEQYF,TGTGCTAGTGGTCTAGGACAGGCCTACGAGCAGTACTTC